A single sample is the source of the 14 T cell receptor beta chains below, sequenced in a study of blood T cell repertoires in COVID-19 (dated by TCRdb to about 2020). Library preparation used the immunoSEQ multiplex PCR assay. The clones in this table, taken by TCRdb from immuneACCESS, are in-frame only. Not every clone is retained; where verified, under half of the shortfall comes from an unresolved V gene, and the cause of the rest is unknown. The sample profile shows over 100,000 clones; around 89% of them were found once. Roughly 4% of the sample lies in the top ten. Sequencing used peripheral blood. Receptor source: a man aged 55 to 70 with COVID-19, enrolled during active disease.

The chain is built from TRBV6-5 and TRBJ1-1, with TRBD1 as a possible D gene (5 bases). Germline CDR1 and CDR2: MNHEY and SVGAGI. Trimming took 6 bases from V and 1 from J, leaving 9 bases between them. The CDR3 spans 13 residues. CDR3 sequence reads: CASRTDTNTEAFF. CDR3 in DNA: TGTGCCAGCAGGACAGATACGAACACTGAAGCTTTCTTT.

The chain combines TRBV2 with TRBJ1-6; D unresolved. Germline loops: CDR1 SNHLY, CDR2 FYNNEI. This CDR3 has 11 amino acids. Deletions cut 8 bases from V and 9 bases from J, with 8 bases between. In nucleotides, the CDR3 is TGTGCCAGCTCTTTCGGTTCACCCCTCCACTTT. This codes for CASSFGSPLHF.

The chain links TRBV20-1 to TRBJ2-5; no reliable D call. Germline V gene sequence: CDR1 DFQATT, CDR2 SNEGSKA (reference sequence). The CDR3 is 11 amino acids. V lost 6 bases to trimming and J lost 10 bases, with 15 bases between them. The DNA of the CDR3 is TGCAGTGCAAATTATCTCGGAGACCAGTACTTC. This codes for CSANYLGDQYF.

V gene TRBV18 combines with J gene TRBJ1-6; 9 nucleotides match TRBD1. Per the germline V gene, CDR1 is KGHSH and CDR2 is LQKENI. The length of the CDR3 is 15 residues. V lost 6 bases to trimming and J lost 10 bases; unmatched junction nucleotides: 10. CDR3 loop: CASSPRDRVRSPLHF. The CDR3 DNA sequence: TGTGCCAGCTCCCCGAGGGACAGGGTGCGGTCACCCCTCCACTTT.

The CDR3 here is CAWNQGLADTQYF. CDR3 nucleotides: TGTGCCTGGAATCAGGGGCTAGCAGATACGCAGTATTTT. V gene TRBV30 combines with J gene TRBJ2-3, with D tentatively TRBD1 (6 bases). The germline V gene has CDR1 GTSNPN and CDR2 SVGIG (reference sequence). The CDR3 has 13 residues. Trimming took off 4 bases at V and 4 bases at J, with 12 bases between the two ends.

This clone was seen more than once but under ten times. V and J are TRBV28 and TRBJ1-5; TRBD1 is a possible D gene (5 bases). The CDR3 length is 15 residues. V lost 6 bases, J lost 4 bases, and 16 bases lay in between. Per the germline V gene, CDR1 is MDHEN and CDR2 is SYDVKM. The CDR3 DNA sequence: TGTGCCAGCAGGGATGAGGCAGGGACTAATCAGCCCCAGCATTTT. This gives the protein CASRDEAGTNQPQHF.

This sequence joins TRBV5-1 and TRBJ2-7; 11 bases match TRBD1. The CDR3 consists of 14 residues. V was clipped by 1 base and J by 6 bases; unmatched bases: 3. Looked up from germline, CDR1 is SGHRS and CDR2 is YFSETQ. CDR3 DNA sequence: TGCGCCAGCAGCTTGAAGGGACAGGGGGTCGAGCAGTACTTC. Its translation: CASSLKGQGVEQYF.

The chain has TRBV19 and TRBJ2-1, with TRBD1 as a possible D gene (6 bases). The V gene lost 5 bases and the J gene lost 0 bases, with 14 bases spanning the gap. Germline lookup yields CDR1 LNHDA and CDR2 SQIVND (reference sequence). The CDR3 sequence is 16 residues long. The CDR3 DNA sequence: TGTGCCAGTAGTCTCCGGGACAAGAGCTCCTACAATGAGCAGTTCTTC. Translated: CASSLRDKSSYNEQFF.

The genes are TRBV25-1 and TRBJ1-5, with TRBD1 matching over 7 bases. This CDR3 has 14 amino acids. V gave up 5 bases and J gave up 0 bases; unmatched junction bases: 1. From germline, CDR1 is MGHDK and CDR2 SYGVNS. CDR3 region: CASSRTGSNQPQHF. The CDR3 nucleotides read TGTGCCAGCAGTAGGACAGGTAGCAATCAGCCCCAGCATTTT.

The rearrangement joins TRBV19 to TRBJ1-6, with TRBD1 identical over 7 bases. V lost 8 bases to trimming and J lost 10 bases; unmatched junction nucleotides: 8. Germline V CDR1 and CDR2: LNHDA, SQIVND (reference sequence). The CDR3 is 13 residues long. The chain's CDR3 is CASGQDSDSPLHF. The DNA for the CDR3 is TGTGCCAGTGGACAGGACTCGGACTCACCCCTCCACTTT.

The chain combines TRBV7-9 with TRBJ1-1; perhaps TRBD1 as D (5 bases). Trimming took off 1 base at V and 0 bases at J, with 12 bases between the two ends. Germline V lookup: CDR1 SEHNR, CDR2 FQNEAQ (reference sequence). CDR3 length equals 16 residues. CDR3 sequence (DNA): TGTGCCAGCAGCTTAGGGGCCGACAGTTTGAACACTGAAGCTTTCTTT. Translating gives CASSLGADSLNTEAFF.

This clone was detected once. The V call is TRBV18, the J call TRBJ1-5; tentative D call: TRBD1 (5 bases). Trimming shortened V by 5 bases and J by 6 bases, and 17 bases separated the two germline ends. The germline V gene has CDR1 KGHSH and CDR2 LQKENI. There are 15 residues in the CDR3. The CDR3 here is CASSTSQNRFQPQHF. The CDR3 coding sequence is TGTGCCAGCTCAACCTCCCAGAACAGGTTTCAGCCCCAGCATTTT. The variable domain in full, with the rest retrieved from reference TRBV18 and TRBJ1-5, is NAGVMQNPRHLVRRRGQEARLRCSPMKGHSHVYWYRQLPEEGLKFMVYLQKENIIDESGMPKERFSAEFPKEGPSILRIQQVVRGDSAAYFCASSTSQNRFQPQHFGDGTRLSIL.

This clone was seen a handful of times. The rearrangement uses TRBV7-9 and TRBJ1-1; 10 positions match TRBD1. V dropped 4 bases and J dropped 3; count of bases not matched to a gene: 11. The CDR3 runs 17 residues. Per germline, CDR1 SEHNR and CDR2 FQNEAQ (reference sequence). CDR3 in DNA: TGTGCCAGCAGCTCCGGGACAGGGGAACGGGGTGACACTGAAGCTTTCTTT. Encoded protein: CASSSGTGERGDTEAFF. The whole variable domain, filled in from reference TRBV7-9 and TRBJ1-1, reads DTGVSQNPRHKITKRGQNVTFRCDPISEHNRLYWYRQTLGQGPEFLTYFQNEAQLEKSRLLSDRFSAERPKGSFSTLEIQRTEQGDSAMYLCASSSGTGERGDTEAFFGQGTRLTVV.

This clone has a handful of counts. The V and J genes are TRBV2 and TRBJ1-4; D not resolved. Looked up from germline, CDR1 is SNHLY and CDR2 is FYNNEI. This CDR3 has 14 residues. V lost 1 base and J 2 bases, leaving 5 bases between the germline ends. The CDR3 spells CASSEGQTNEKLFF. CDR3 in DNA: TGTGCCAGCAGTGAAGGCCAGACTAATGAAAAACTGTTTTTT. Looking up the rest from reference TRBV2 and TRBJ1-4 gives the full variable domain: EPEVTQTPSHQVTQMGQEVILRCVPISNHLYFYWYRQILGQKVEFLVSFYNNEISEKSEIFDDQFSVERPDGSNFTLKIRSTKLEDSAMYFCASSEGQTNEKLFFGSGTQLSVL.